This TCR beta chain was identified in a study of T cells in Graves' hyperthyroidism and ophthalmopathy. Regarding the study as a whole: Ophthalmopathy was separated from stable hyperthyroidism by a 13 V-J model.

Pregnant or lactating patients were excluded, as were those with uncontrolled infection or other autoimmune disease. In its sample, this clonotype was seen a few times. Its antigen is unknown. RNA transcripts were the template for amplifying TCR beta CDR3 regions. HTBI primers were the set used in a first-round RT-PCR of the TCR CDR3. TCRdb recomputed calls from the multiplex PCR reads with MiXCR, one row per CDR3 protein. The sample lists 300,000 to 400,000 distinct CDR3 sequences; around a sixth were seen once. Germline CDR1 SGHRS, CDR2 YFSETQ. V lost 4 bases, J lost 7 bases, and 12 bases lay in between. The CDR3 has 14 residues.

Source material: blood. V and J are TRBV5-1 and TRBJ1-6; D gene unclear. The sequence was collected from a woman aged 45-65 years with Graves' hyperthyroidism. The CDR3, as DNA: TGCGCCAGCAGCCCCGGAAGGGCGAATTCACCCCTCCACTTT. Residues: CASSPGRANSPLHF.